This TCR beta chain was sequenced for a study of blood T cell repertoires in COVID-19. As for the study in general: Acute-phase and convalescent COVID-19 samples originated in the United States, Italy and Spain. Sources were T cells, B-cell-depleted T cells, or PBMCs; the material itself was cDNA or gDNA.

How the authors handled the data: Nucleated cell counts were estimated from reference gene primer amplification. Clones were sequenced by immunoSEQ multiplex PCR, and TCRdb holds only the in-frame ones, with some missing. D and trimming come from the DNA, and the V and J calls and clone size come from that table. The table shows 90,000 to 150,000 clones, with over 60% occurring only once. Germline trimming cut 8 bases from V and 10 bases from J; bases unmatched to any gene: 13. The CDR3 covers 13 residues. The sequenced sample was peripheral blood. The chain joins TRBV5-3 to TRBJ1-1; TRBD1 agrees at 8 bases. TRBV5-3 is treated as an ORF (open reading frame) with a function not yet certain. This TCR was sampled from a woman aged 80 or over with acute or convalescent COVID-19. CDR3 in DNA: TGTGCCAGGCAGGACAGGGCGGATGATGGAGCTTTCTTT. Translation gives CARQDRADDGAFF.